A selection of T cell receptor beta chains follows, all from one sample in a study of blood T cells in healthy people across ages. Each CDR3 protein is one row after TCRdb ran MiXCR on the 5' RACE reads. The data show 450,000 to 700,000 distinct CDR3 sequences, about 26% seen once. The specimen was blood. These receptors were taken from a woman in her 70s in good health. Each CDR3 is given with its conserved first and last residue. D genes are given only for firm matches. Clone size is given for some rows only: seen once, a few or many times, or a class if the clone is expanded.

V	D	size	J	DNA	CDR3
TRBV11-3	.	few	TRBJ2-1	TGTGCCAGCAGCTCCTGGAACAATGAGCAGTTCTTC	CASSSWNNEQFF
TRBV5-8	TRBD1	.	TRBJ1-2	TGTGCCAGCAGCTACACCGGGACAGGGTTTGTGATCGCTGGCTACACCTTC	CASSYTGTGFVIAGYTF
TRBV12-3/TRBV12-4	.	few	TRBJ1-1	TGTGCCAGCAGTTTAAAATTGATGGGGCCCACTGAAGCTTTCTTT	CASSLKLMGPTEAFF
TRBV20-1	.	.	TRBJ2-1	TGCAGTGCTACCCCGACAAACCAGAGATACTCCTACAATGAGCAGTTCTTC	CSATPTNQRYSYNEQFF
TRBV12-3/TRBV12-4	TRBD1	.	TRBJ2-1	TGTGCCAGCAGTCTCCCCGGGACAGGCATCAATGAGCAGTTCTTC	CASSLPGTGINEQFF
TRBV20-1	TRBD1	.	TRBJ2-7	TGCAGTGCCAACAGGGGGCCCTACGAGCAGTACTTC	CSANRGPYEQYF
TRBV6-1	TRBD1	few	TRBJ1-2	TGTGCCAGCACCTGGACAGGGGGCACCTATGGCTACACCTTC	CASTWTGGTYGYTF
TRBV7-2	.	.	TRBJ1-1	TGTGCCAGCAGCTCGCAACCGGGACTATCGGTCGGGCAAGCTTTCTTT	CASSSQPGLSVGQAFF
TRBV14	.	few	TRBJ1-2	TGTGCCAGCAGCCAAGAACTCAGGCCGTATGGCTACACCTTC	CASSQELRPYGYTF
TRBV24-1	TRBD1	.	TRBJ2-1	TGTGCCACCAGTGAGCCTTCAAACAGGGGACCCTACAATGAGCAGTTCTTC	CATSEPSNRGPYNEQFF
TRBV15	.	.	TRBJ2-1	TGTGCCACCAGCAGAGACAGACCGTCCTACAATGAGCAGTTCTTC	CATSRDRPSYNEQFF
TRBV20-1	TRBD1	.	TRBJ2-7	TGCAGTGCTCCCCGACCCGGGACAGGGACCGAGCAGTACTTC	CSAPRPGTGTEQYF
TRBV20-1	TRBD2	.	TRBJ2-1	TGCAGTGCTCTAGAGCGGGGGGGCATGTATGAGCAGTTCTTC	CSALERGGMYEQFF
TRBV29-1	TRBD2	many	TRBJ2-1	TGCAGCGCCCGGGGAGCGGGGGGGACAGAGCAGTTCTTC	CSARGAGGTEQFF
TRBV7-3	.	.	TRBJ2-3	TGTGCCAGCAGCCCCGGACTAGGGGGGACCTATACGCAGTATTTT	CASSPGLGGTYTQYF
TRBV5-1	.	few	TRBJ2-5	TGCGCCTCAGGGAGGCCAGAACCGCAAGAGACCCAGTACTTC	CASGRPEPQETQYF
TRBV5-1	.	few	TRBJ2-2	TGCGCCAGCAGCTTCGGCCCGGGGAGGCCCGGGGAGCTGTTTTTT	CASSFGPGRPGELFF
TRBV5-1	TRBD2	.	TRBJ2-5	TGCGCCAGCAGCCTCATTAATAGCGGGGGTGAGACCCAGTACTTC	CASSLINSGGETQYF
TRBV29-1	.	.	TRBJ2-7	TGCAGCGTGGGAAAAGTGAGCCCTCCCTACGAGCAGTACTTC	CSVGKVSPPYEQYF
TRBV27	TRBD1	many	TRBJ2-7	TGTGCCAGCCAGACAGGGGCCGGATCCTACGAGCAGTACTTC	CASQTGAGSYEQYF
TRBV7-2	.	.	TRBJ2-7	TGTGCCAGCAGCTTATCCAAGCCCTACGAGCAGTACTTC	CASSLSKPYEQYF
TRBV7-3	.	.	TRBJ2-1	TGTGCCAGCAGCTCCCCGACTAGCAATGAGCAGTTCTTC	CASSSPTSNEQFF
TRBV18	.	.	TRBJ1-4	TGTGCCAGCTCACCACCGGGCCGTTCTAATGAAAAACTGTTTTTT	CASSPPGRSNEKLFF
TRBV7-9	.	.	TRBJ2-5	TGTGCCAGCAGCTTAACGGGCGTGGCGGGTGAGACCCAGTACTTC	CASSLTGVAGETQYF
TRBV18	.	few	TRBJ2-3	TGTGCCAGCTCACCCCGAACCCTCACAGATACGCAGTATTTT	CASSPRTLTDTQYF
TRBV7-2	TRBD1	.	TRBJ2-7	TGTGCCAGCAGTCGATCAACCGGGACAGACTACGAGCAGTACTTC	CASSRSTGTDYEQYF